This TCR beta chain was recorded in a study of OX40 agonist ivuxolimab in advanced cancers. Findings and limits, study-wide: Dose levels from 0.1 to 3.0 mg/kg saw CD4+ and CD8+ blood T cells expand clonally by week 6. Those patients achieving a partial response at 0.1-3.0 mg/kg showed among the lowest clonal expansion.

On this clone: The antigen is undetermined.

This CDR3 comprises 17 residues. Germline assignment: CDR1 SNHLY and CDR2 FYNNEI. V dropped 7 bases and J dropped 1; count of bases not matched to a gene: 12. The method was immunoSEQ multiplex PCR; TCRdb's version includes in-frame clones alone and lacks a portion of them. Of about 48,000 clones listed, 80% to 95% are singletons. This chain uses TRBV2 with TRBJ2-2; 7 bases match TRBD1. This sample comprised CD4+ or CD8+ T cells sorted from blood, obtained in a trial of the OX40 agonist ivuxolimab. The receptor was derived from an adult with an advanced solid tumor such as melanoma, head and neck, liver or kidney cancer. The CDR3 here is CASTREIDRENTGELFF. As DNA, the CDR3 is TGTGCCAGCACCCGAGAAATAGACAGGGAGAACACCGGGGAGCTGTTTTTT.